One sample yielded the 15 T cell receptor beta chains listed below, sequenced in a study of graft-versus-host responses after intestinal transplantation. Using immunoSEQ multiplex PCR, the repertoire was profiled, and TCRdb retains in-frame clones only, with some absent. The repertoire includes about 97,000 clones, around nine tenths of them detected once, and about 16% sits in the top ten. The input for sequencing was PBMCs, taken roughly 410 days after intestinal transplant. The origin of the receptors is a human patient who received an intestinal transplant, so some T cells may come from the graft donor.

This clone came up once. The chain is built from TRBV29-1 and TRBJ1-1; D unclear. The germline V gene encodes CDR1 SQVTM and CDR2 ANQGSEA. V dropped 4 bases and J dropped 0 bases, with 6 bases sitting between them. The CDR3 extends over 12 amino acids. CDR3: CSVGGLNTEAFF. CDR3 nucleotides: TGCAGCGTTGGAGGATTGAACACTGAAGCTTTCTTT. Full variable domain (rest looked up from reference TRBV29-1 and TRBJ1-1): SAVISQKPSRDICQRGTSLTIQCQVDSQVTMMFWYRQQPGQSLTLIATANQGSEATYESGFVIDKFPISRPNLTFSTLTVSNMSPEDSSIYLCSVGGLNTEAFFGQGTRLTVV.

The V and J genes are TRBV6-1 and TRBJ2-2, with D perhaps matching TRBD1 or TRBD2 (6 bases each). Germline-derived CDR1 and CDR2 are MNHNS and SASEGT. The ends were cut back, 10 bases at V and 5 bases at J, with 17 bases in the middle. The CDR3 is 14 residues long. Written as DNA, the CDR3 is TGTGCCATCTCCGGGGGCCGGGGGACCGGGGAGCTGTTTTTT. This translates into CAISGGRGTGELFF.

J is TRBJ2-1 and V is TRBV25-1, with TRBD2 as a possible D gene (6 bases). The CDR3 runs to 14 residues. The germline gives CDR1 MGHDK, CDR2 SYGVNS. Trimming removed 2 bases at V and 8 bases at J, with 13 bases between. The CDR3 spells CASSEGDSVDEQFF. In DNA, the CDR3 is TGTGCCAGCAGTGAAGGGGACTCCGTCGATGAGCAGTTCTTC. Supplemented by reference TRBV25-1 and TRBJ2-1, the full variable domain reads EADIYQTPRYLVIGTGKKITLECSQTMGHDKMYWYQQDPGMELHLIHYSYGVNSTEKGDLSSESTVSRIRTEHFPLTLESARPSHTSQYLCASSEGDSVDEQFFGPGTRLTVL.

The chain couples TRBV11-2 to TRBJ1-1, with TRBD1 identical over 7 bases. The V gene's germline CDR1 is SGHAT and CDR2 FQNNGV. The CDR3 runs 13 residues. V shed 5 bases and J 6 bases; nucleotides not matched to a gene: 6. The CDR3 sequence: CASSPRQGPEAFF. The CDR3 DNA follows: TGTGCCAGCAGCCCCCGACAGGGCCCTGAAGCTTTCTTT.

This chain links TRBV6-5 with TRBJ1-4; D is unresolved. CDR1 is MNHEY, CDR2 SVGAGI, per germline. V lost 0 bases and J 5 bases, leaving 10 bases between the germline ends. The CDR3 covers 15 residues. The CDR3 coding sequence is TGTGCCAGCAGTTACTCGAGGAGTGGGAATGAAAAACTGTTTTTT. This translates into CASSYSRSGNEKLFF.

The V and J genes are TRBV9 and TRBJ1-3; 7 bases agree with TRBD1. V gave up 4 bases and J gave up 7 bases; unmatched junction bases: 14. The CDR3 spans 16 residues. Germline V CDR1 and CDR2: SGDLS, YYNGEE. The chain's CDR3 is CASSLYSVAGGNTIYF. DNA for the CDR3: TGTGCCAGCAGCCTATACTCCGTGGCAGGGGGGAACACCATATATTTT.

The V call is TRBV9, the J call TRBJ1-2; D is perhaps TRBD1 (5 bases). The V end was cut by 4 bases, the J end by 5 bases, with 9 bases between. Per germline, CDR1 SGDLS and CDR2 YYNGEE. The CDR3 consists of 12 residues. CDR3 region: CASSPGGYGYTF. The DNA for the CDR3 is TGTGCCAGCAGCCCCGGGGGTTATGGCTACACCTTC.

The chain carries TRBV5-4 and TRBJ1-2; 7 positions agree with TRBD1. Germline V gene lookup returns CDR1 SGHNT and CDR2 YYREEE (reference sequence). The ends lost 4 bases at V and 0 bases at J; junction bases unmatched: 9. The CDR3 length is 16 residues. The CDR3 sequence is CASSLGQKGSNYGYTF. The CDR3, as DNA: TGTGCCAGCAGCCTGGGACAGAAGGGCTCTAACTATGGCTACACCTTC.

The chain employs TRBV2 and TRBJ1-6; a weak D match, TRBD1 (6 bases). CDR1 SNHLY and CDR2 FYNNEI come from the germline V gene. Trimming took off 6 bases at V and 3 bases at J, with 12 bases between the two ends. There are 15 residues in the CDR3. The DNA of the CDR3 is TGTGCCAGCAGGGCGGACAGTGTCTATAATTCACCCCTCCACTTT. It translates to CASRADSVYNSPLHF.

V gene TRBV6-5 combines with J gene TRBJ1-2; unclear D gene. The germline V gene has CDR1 MNHEY and CDR2 SVGAGI. The CDR3 is 12 amino acids. V gave up 5 bases and J gave up 3 bases, with 7 bases separating them. The DNA of the CDR3 is TGTGCCAGCAGTCGGGCGGACTATGGCTACACCTTC. Translating it yields CASSRADYGYTF.

This chain connects TRBV27 to TRBJ1-2, with D tentatively TRBD1 (5 bases). V was shortened by 5 bases and J by 0 bases, with 13 bases between the two germline ends. This CDR3 is 15 amino acids long. CDR1 is MNHEY and CDR2 is SMNVEV in the germline V gene (reference sequence). Here the CDR3 DNA reads TGTGCCAGCAGTCACCAGGGACGCACTAACTATGGCTACACCTTC. It codes for CASSHQGRTNYGYTF.

This sequence joins TRBV6-4 and TRBJ2-1; possibly TRBD1 for D (7 bases). From germline, CDR1 is MRHNA and CDR2 SNTAGT. Trimming cost V 4 bases and J 6 bases, with 10 bases left between them. The CDR3 is 13 amino acids. The CDR3 DNA reads TGTGCCAGCAGTGGGAGGGACAGCAATGAGCAGTTCTTC. It codes for CASSGRDSNEQFF.

The rearrangement joins TRBV7-3 to TRBJ2-3; 10 bases are a match to TRBD2. V was clipped by 3 bases and J by 1 base; unmatched bases: 7. From germline, CDR1 is SGHTA and CDR2 FQGTGA. CDR3 length equals 17 residues. The CDR3 DNA is TGTGCCAGCAGCTTGGAAGCGGGGGGGCGAGGCACAGATACGCAGTATTTT. It specifies CASSLEAGGRGTDTQYF.

This chain connects TRBV7-2 to TRBJ2-7; no definite D call. The length of the CDR3 is 14 residues. Germline V gives CDR1 SGHTA, CDR2 FQGNSA. With 3 bases removed from V and 2 bases from J, the gap between germline ends came to 11 bases. In DNA form, the CDR3 reads TGTGCCAGCAGCTTTGGACCAGCAACCTACGAGCAGTACTTC. Protein sequence: CASSFGPATYEQYF.

This chain connects TRBV19 to TRBJ1-5, with D perhaps TRBD1 (5 bases). The V gene's germline CDR1 is LNHDA and CDR2 SQIVND (reference sequence). V was cut by 6 bases and J by 8 bases, with 17 bases left in between. This CDR3 comprises 14 residues. The CDR3 DNA reads as TGTGCCAGTAGCATCGGGACGGCTCCGGAGCCCCAGCATTTT. Residues: CASSIGTAPEPQHF.